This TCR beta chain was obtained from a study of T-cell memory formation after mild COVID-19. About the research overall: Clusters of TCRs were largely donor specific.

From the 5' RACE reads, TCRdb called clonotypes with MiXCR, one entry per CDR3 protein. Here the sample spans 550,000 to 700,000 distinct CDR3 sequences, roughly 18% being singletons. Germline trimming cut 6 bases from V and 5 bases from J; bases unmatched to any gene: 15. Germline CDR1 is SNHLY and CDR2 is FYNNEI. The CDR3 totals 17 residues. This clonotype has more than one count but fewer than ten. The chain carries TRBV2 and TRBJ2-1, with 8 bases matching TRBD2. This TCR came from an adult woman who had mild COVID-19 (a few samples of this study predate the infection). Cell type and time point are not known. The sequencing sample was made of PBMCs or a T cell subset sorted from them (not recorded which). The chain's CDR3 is CASRKARASGQDNEQFF. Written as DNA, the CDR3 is TGTGCCAGCAGGAAGGCCCGCGCTAGCGGGCAGGACAATGAGCAGTTCTTC.